This T cell receptor (beta chain) was sequenced during a study of blood T cell repertoires in COVID-19. About the study: COVID-19 samples, acute and convalescent, were from the United States, Italy and Spain.

Trimming at V came to 8 bases and at J to 4 bases, leaving 8 bases not matched to a gene. Germline loops: CDR1 LNHDA, CDR2 SQIVND (reference sequence). The CDR3 sequence is 14 residues long. Assay: immunoSEQ multiplex PCR; the TCRdb copy retains only in-frame clones and omits some. The table lists a few hundred thousand clones, 80% to 85% of them singletons. Sequencing was done on a sample of peripheral blood. J is TRBJ1-2 and V is TRBV19; TRBD1 agrees at 9 bases. The TCR was taken from a person aged 70 to 85 with COVID-19, enrolled during active disease. As DNA, the CDR3 is TGTGCCAGTTCACAGGGGGCGCGGGTCTATGGCTACACCTTC. This translates into CASSQGARVYGYTF. The full variable domain, in which reference TRBV19 and TRBJ1-2 provide the parts outside the CDR3, is DGGITQSPKYLFRKEGQNVTLSCEQNLNHDAMYWYRQDPGQGLRLIYYSQIVNDFQKGDIAEGYSVSREKKESFPLTVTSAQKNPTAFYLCASSQGARVYGYTFGSGTRLTVV.